A selection of T cell receptor beta chains follows, all from one sample in a study of blood T cell repertoires in COVID-19. Using immunoSEQ multiplex PCR, the repertoire was profiled, and TCRdb retains in-frame clones only, with some absent. The sample lists under 250,000 clones; under 90% were seen once. Specimen: peripheral blood. The receptors come from a man in his forties or fifties with COVID-19, enrolled during active disease. Each CDR3 is given with its conserved first and last residue. The D gene is left open where the match is weak. Clone size appears in some rows only: once, few, many, or a class for an expanded clone.

CDR3 protein | CDR3 DNA | clone size | V gene | D gene | J gene
CASGLRGSATNEKLFF | TGTGCCAGCGGGTTGAGAGGGAGTGCAACTAATGAAAAACTGTTTTTT | . | TRBV2 | . | TRBJ1-4
CAWSMTGAYEQYF | TGTGCCTGGAGTATGACAGGGGCCTACGAGCAGTACTTC | . | TRBV30 | TRBD1 | TRBJ2-7
CASSLDRVNTEAFF | TGTGCCAGCAGTCTTGACAGGGTGAACACTGAAGCTTTCTTT | . | TRBV6-5 | TRBD1 | TRBJ1-1
CAIRAGTSGRETQYF | TGTGCCATCAGAGCCGGGACTAGCGGGCGGGAGACCCAGTACTTC | . | TRBV10-3 | TRBD2 | TRBJ2-5
CASSEGQYTDTQYF | TGTGCCAGCAGTGAAGGACAGTACACAGATACGCAGTATTTT | . | TRBV25-1 | . | TRBJ2-3
CASSFNVAPNTEAFF | TGTGCCAGCAGCTTTAACGTGGCACCGAACACTGAAGCTTTCTTT | . | TRBV7-3 | . | TRBJ1-1
CASSSYLLQAPLTGELFF | TGTGCCAGCAGCTCGTACCTCCTTCAGGCCCCGCTAACCGGGGAGCTGTTTTTT | . | TRBV5-6 | . | TRBJ2-2
CASSSGGTGGGETQYF | TGTGCCAGCAGCTCCGGTGGGACAGGGGGCGGCGAGACCCAGTACTTC | once | TRBV11-3 | TRBD1 | TRBJ2-5
CASSRDRQEKLFF | TGTGCCAGTAGTCGGGACAGGCAAGAAAAACTGTTTTTT | . | TRBV19 | TRBD1 | TRBJ1-4
CASSQDYRGSPETQYF | TGCGCCAGCAGCCAAGATTACCGGGGATCCCCAGAGACCCAGTACTTC | . | TRBV4-3 | . | TRBJ2-5
CASSFFRDSRTDTQYF | TGCGCCAGCAGCTTCTTCCGGGACTCCCGCACAGATACGCAGTATTTT | . | TRBV5-1 | . | TRBJ2-3
CASSPQVSSNQPQHF | TGTGCCAGCAGCCCACAGGTTTCCAGCAATCAGCCCCAGCATTTT | . | TRBV7-2 | . | TRBJ1-5
CASSLVATTGGVSSGNTIYF | TGTGCCAGCAGTCTTGTCGCCACGACAGGGGGCGTTAGCTCTGGAAACACCATATATTTT | few | TRBV2 | TRBD1 | TRBJ1-3
CASSESKAGGTGEQYF | TGCGCCAGCAGTGAGTCGAAGGCAGGGGGTACGGGCGAGCAGTACTTC | . | TRBV10-1 | TRBD1 | TRBJ2-7
CASSSGQGSTDTQYF | TGTGCCAGCAGCTCGGGACAGGGGAGCACAGATACGCAGTATTTT | . | TRBV7-2 | TRBD1 | TRBJ2-3
CASSKYRDRNSPLHF | TGTGCCAGTAGCAAATACCGGGACAGAAATTCACCCCTCCACTTT | . | TRBV19 | TRBD1 | TRBJ1-6
CASSREGATDTQYF | TGTGCCAGTAGTCGGGAGGGGGCCACAGATACGCAGTATTTT | . | TRBV19 | . | TRBJ2-3
CASSETLGGEQFF | TGTGCCAGCAGCGAGACTTTGGGGGGTGAGCAGTTCTTC | . | TRBV9 | . | TRBJ2-1
CASSLGRGAGEAFF | TGTGCCAGCTCACTAGGCAGGGGAGCTGGTGAAGCTTTCTTT | . | TRBV18 | . | TRBJ1-1
CSAQGALIEKLFF | TGCAGCGCCCAGGGGGCTTTGATCGAAAAACTGTTTTTT | . | TRBV29-1 | TRBD1 | TRBJ1-4
CASSAGTVGTNEKLFF | TGCGCCAGCAGCGCCGGTACCGTGGGCACTAATGAAAAACTGTTTTTT | few | TRBV5-1 | . | TRBJ1-4
CASSQDNAGGGISPLHF | TGTGCCAGCAGCCAAGATAACGCAGGGGGCGGTATTTCACCCCTCCACTTT | once | TRBV3-1/TRBV3-2 | TRBD1 | TRBJ1-6
CASSQVGGTGELFF | TGCGCCAGCAGCCAAGTCGGGGGAACCGGGGAGCTGTTTTTT | . | TRBV4-1 | . | TRBJ2-2
CASSLSGAETQYF | TGTGCCAGCAGCTTAAGCGGTGCAGAGACCCAGTACTTC | . | TRBV11-2 | . | TRBJ2-5
CAIRSTGSKNTIYF | TGTGCCATCAGATCGACAGGGTCGAAGAACACCATATATTTT | . | TRBV10-3 | TRBD1 | TRBJ1-3
CATETGHSNQPQHF | TGTGCCACTGAGACAGGGCATAGCAATCAGCCCCAGCATTTT | . | TRBV6-5 | TRBD1 | TRBJ1-5
CAWSVRGNQPQHF | TGTGCCTGGAGTGTACGCGGCAATCAGCCCCAGCATTTT | . | TRBV30 | . | TRBJ1-5
CASSPDRVLDEQYF | TGTGCCAGCAGCCCCGACAGGGTTCTGGACGAGCAGTACTTC | . | TRBV6-6 | TRBD1 | TRBJ2-7
CASSLGGENSPLHF | TGTGCCAGCAGCTTAGGGGGGGAAAATTCACCCCTCCACTTT | . | TRBV7-8 | . | TRBJ1-6
CASSSRTSGRGEQYF | TGCGCCAGCAGCTCCAGGACTAGCGGGAGAGGCGAGCAGTACTTC | few | TRBV4-1 | TRBD2 | TRBJ2-7
CAWSDRGGEQFF | TGTGCCTGGAGTGACCGTGGAGGTGAGCAGTTCTTC | . | TRBV30 | . | TRBJ2-1
CASSLTTGHEQFF | TGTGCCAGCAGCTTGACGACAGGGCATGAGCAGTTCTTC | . | TRBV7-9 | TRBD1 | TRBJ2-1
CASSSSGTENTGELFF | TGTGCCAGCAGCTCCTCAGGGACAGAGAACACCGGGGAGCTGTTTTTT | few | TRBV7-6 | TRBD1 | TRBJ2-2
CASSPLAGGLENTGELFF | TGTGCCAGCTCACCACTAGCGGGGGGACTCGAGAACACCGGGGAGCTGTTTTTT | . | TRBV18 | TRBD2 | TRBJ2-2
CASSGQGAVKAFF | TGCGCCAGCAGTGGACAGGGGGCAGTGAAAGCTTTCTTT | . | TRBV10-1 | TRBD1 | TRBJ1-1
CATSRDDRQGGTEAFF | TGTGCCACCAGCAGAGATGATCGACAGGGGGGCACTGAAGCTTTCTTT | once | TRBV15 | TRBD1 | TRBJ1-1
CASVGQGASGQYF | TGTGCCAGCGTAGGACAGGGGGCAAGCGGGCAGTACTTC | . | TRBV27 | TRBD1 | TRBJ2-7
CASSPSRGGSEQETQYF | TGTGCCAGCTCACCCTCCCGGGGCGGGAGTGAACAAGAGACCCAGTACTTC | . | TRBV18 | TRBD2 | TRBJ2-5
CASSVTGEQYF | TGTGCCAGCAGTGTCACAGGCGAGCAGTACTTC | . | TRBV25-1 | . | TRBJ2-7
CASRRTATPEYEQYF | TGTGCCAGCAGACGGACAGCAACACCGGAATACGAGCAGTACTTC | . | TRBV6-6 | . | TRBJ2-7
CASSRSLSYNEQFF | TGTGCCAGCAGCCGGAGCCTCTCCTACAATGAGCAGTTCTTC | . | TRBV5-4 | . | TRBJ2-1
CASRLGGLGELFF | TGTGCCAGTAGGTTAGGGGGCCTCGGGGAGCTGTTTTTT | . | TRBV19 | TRBD1 | TRBJ2-2
CASSLKGQETQYF | TGTGCCAGCAGCCTCAAGGGGCAAGAGACCCAGTACTTC | . | TRBV7-6 | . | TRBJ2-5
CATSSDSGAFF | TGTGCCACCAGCAGCGACTCTGGAGCTTTCTTT | . | TRBV15 | . | TRBJ1-1
CASSNGQNSNQPQHF | TGTGCCAGCAGTAATGGACAGAATAGCAATCAGCCCCAGCATTTT | once | TRBV6-2/TRBV6-3 | . | TRBJ1-5
CASSQGGKNTEAFF | TGTGCCAGCTCACAGGGGGGGAAGAACACTGAAGCTTTCTTT | . | TRBV18 | . | TRBJ1-1
CAWSPTGGTGYTF | TGTGCCTGGAGTCCCACAGGGGGCACTGGCTACACCTTC | . | TRBV30 | TRBD1 | TRBJ1-2
CASSASRDFQETQYF | TGTGCCAGCAGCGCAAGTCGGGACTTTCAAGAGACCCAGTACTTC | . | TRBV7-9 | . | TRBJ2-5
CATSDGQGSEQYF | TGTGCCACCAGTGATGGACAGGGCAGCGAGCAGTACTTC | . | TRBV24-1 | TRBD1 | TRBJ2-7
CASSVGGHSYNSPLHF | TGTGCCAGCAGCGTGGGAGGGCACTCCTATAATTCACCCCTCCACTTT | . | TRBV9 | . | TRBJ1-6
CASSAPGTGNTGELFF | TGTGCCAGCAGCGCCCCCGGGACAGGGAACACCGGGGAGCTGTTTTTT | . | TRBV9 | TRBD1 | TRBJ2-2